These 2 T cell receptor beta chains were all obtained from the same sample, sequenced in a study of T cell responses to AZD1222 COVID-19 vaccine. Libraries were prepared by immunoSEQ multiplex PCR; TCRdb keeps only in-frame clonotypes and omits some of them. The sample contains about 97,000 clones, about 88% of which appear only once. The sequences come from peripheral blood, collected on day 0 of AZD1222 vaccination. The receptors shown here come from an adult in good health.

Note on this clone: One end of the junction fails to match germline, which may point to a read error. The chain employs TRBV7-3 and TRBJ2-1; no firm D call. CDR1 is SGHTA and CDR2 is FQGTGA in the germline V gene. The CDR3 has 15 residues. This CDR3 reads CASSPTTDSHNEQFF. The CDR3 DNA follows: TGTGCCAGCAGCCCAACCACCGACTCCCACAATGAGCAGTTCTTC.

The CDR3 DNA reads TGTGCCAGCAGCCAGACAGGGACCCATGGCTACACCTTC. Translated, it gives CASSQTGTHGYTF. This chain joins TRBV11-3 and TRBJ1-2; the match to TRBD1 covers 7 bases. The V and J ends lost 5 bases and 6 bases, in that order; junction bases with no gene match: 6. In germline, CDR1 is SGHNT, CDR2 YENEEA. The CDR3 sequence is 13 residues long. The whole variable domain, remainder taken from reference TRBV11-3 and TRBJ1-2, is EAGVVQSPRYKIIEKKQPVAFWCNPISGHNTLYWYLQNLGQGPELLIRYENEEAVDDSQLPKDRFSAERLKGVDSTLKIQPAELGDSAVYLCASSQTGTHGYTFGSGTRLTVV.